This entry features one T cell receptor (beta chain) sequence. Its antigen is not identified. The data are from a study of OX40 agonist ivuxolimab in advanced cancers. As for the study in general: Patients took ivuxolimab, an agonistic anti-OX40 (CD134) antibody. Patients were roughly 81% male with ages roughly 20 to 90, mean approximately 58. Notes on the study in general: There were, on average, more expanded clones in CD8+ T cells than in CD4+.

Assay: immunoSEQ multiplex PCR; the TCRdb copy retains only in-frame clones and omits some. The sample lists roughly 80,000 clones; roughly 86% were seen once. Trimming left V 2 bases short and J 3 bases short, with 9 bases between. Germline lookup yields CDR1 MNHNS and CDR2 SASEGT. There are 14 residues in the CDR3. Patients were ineligible given autoimmune disease history or systemic immunosuppression. This specimen was CD4+ or CD8+ T cells sorted from blood, taken in a trial of the OX40 agonist ivuxolimab. This sequence originates from an adult with an advanced solid tumor such as melanoma, head and neck, liver or kidney cancer. The chain is built from TRBV6-1 and TRBJ2-3; no clear D. CDR3 residues: CASSERRTTDTQYF. As DNA, the CDR3 is TGTGCCAGCAGTGAAAGGAGAACGACAGATACGCAGTATTTT.